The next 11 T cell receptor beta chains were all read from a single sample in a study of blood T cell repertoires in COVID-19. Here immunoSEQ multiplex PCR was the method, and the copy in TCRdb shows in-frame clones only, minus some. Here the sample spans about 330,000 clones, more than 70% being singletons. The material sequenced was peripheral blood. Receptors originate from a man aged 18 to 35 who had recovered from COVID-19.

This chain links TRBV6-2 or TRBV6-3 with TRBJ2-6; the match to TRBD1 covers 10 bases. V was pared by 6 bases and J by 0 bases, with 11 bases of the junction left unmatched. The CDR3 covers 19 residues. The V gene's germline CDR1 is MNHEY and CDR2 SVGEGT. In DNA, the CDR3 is TGTGCCAGCAGCTCCGGGACAGGGGCGACCTTCTCTGGGGCCAACGTCCTGACTTTC. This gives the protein CASSSGTGATFSGANVLTF.

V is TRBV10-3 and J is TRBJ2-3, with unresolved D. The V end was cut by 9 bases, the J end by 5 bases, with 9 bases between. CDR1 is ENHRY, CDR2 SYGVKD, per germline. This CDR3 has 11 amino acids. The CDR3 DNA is TGTGCCATTCTATCCGGAGATACGCAGTATTTT. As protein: CAILSGDTQYF.

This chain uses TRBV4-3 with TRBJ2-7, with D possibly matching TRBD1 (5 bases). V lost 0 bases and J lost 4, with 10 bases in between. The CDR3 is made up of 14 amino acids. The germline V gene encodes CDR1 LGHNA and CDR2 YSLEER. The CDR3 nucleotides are TGCGCCAGCAGCCAAGAAGGGGTAGGATACGAGCAGTACTTC. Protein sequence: CASSQEGVGYEQYF.

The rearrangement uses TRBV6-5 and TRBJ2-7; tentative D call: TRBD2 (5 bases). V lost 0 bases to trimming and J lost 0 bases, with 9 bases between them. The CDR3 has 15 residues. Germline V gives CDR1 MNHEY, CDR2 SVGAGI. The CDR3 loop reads CASSYSSGSSYEQYF. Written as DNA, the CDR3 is TGTGCCAGCAGTTACTCGTCGGGGAGCTCCTACGAGCAGTACTTC.

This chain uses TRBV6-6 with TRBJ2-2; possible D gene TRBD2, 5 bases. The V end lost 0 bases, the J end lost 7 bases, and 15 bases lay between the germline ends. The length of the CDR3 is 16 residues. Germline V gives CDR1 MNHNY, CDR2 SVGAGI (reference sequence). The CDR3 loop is CASSYSRAGSDGELFF. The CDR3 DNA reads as TGTGCCAGCAGTTACTCGAGGGCGGGTAGTGACGGGGAGCTGTTTTTT.

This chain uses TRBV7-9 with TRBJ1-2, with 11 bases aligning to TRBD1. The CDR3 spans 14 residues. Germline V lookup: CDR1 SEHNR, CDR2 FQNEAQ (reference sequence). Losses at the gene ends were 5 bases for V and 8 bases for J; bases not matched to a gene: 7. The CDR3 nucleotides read TGTGCCAGCAGCCCGAGGACAGGGGGCAGGGGCTACACCTTC. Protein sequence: CASSPRTGGRGYTF.

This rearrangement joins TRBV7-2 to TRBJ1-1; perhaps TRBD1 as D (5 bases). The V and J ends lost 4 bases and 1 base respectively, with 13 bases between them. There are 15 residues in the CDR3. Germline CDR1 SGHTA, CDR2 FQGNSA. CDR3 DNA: TGTGCCAGCAGCTCAAGGTCAGGGCAGAACACTGAAGCTTTCTTT. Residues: CASSSRSGQNTEAFF.

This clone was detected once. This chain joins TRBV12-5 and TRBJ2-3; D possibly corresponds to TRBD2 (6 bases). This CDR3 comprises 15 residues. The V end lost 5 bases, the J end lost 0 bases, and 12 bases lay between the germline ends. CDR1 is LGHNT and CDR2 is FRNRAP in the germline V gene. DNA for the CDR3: TGTGCTAGTGGTGGGGGGACTCGGAGCACAGATACGCAGTATTTT. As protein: CASGGGTRSTDTQYF.

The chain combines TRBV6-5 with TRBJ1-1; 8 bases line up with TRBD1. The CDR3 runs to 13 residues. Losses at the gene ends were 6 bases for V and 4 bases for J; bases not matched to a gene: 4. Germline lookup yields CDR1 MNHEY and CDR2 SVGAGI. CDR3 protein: CASRRTGGTEAFF. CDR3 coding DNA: TGTGCCAGCAGGAGAACAGGGGGCACTGAAGCTTTCTTT.

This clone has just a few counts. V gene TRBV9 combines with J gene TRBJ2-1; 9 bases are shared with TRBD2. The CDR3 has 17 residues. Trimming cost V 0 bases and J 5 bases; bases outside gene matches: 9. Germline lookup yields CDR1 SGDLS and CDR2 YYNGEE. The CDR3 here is CASSVGASGNVDNEQFF. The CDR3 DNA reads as TGTGCCAGCAGCGTAGGGGCTAGCGGGAATGTGGACAATGAGCAGTTCTTC. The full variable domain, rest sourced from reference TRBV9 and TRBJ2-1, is DSGVTQTPKHLITATGQRVTLRCSPRSGDLSVYWYQQSLDQGLQFLIQYYNGEERAKGNILERFSAQQFPDLHSELNLSSLELGDSALYFCASSVGASGNVDNEQFFGPGTRLTVL.

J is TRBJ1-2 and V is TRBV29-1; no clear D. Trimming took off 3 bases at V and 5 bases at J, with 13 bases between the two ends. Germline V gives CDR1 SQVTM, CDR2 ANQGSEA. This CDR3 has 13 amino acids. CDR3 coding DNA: TGCAGCGTTGACTCGGTGTCAGGATATGGCTACACCTTC. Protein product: CSVDSVSGYGYTF.